These 7 T cell receptor beta chains were all obtained from the same sample, sequenced in a study of T cell repertoires in cytomegalovirus infection. Their cognate antigens are unknown. Each CDR3 protein gets one entry after TCRdb re-called the reads with MiXCR. The sample carries roughly 500,000 distinct CDR3 sequences, 42% recorded once. The sequences come from cultured PBMCs, collected from culture after CMV antigen stimulation. These receptors were taken from a human donor in good health (CMV status not recorded). Some clones in this sample may be carry-over from other donors' samples.

This clonotype occurred a few times. This chain links TRBV11-2 with TRBJ2-5, with D tentatively TRBD1 or TRBD2 (5 bases each). CDR3 length: 14 amino acids. Trimming took off 5 bases at V and 9 bases at J, with 19 bases between the two ends. Per the germline V gene, CDR1 is SGHAT and CDR2 is FQNNGV. The chain's CDR3 is CASSPRGGFSAQYF. The CDR3 region has the DNA TGTGCCAGCAGCCCTCGGGGCGGCTTCTCTGCCCAGTACTTC.

The chain carries TRBV5-4 and TRBJ1-2; D gene uncertain. Germline CDR1 and CDR2: SGHNT and YYREEE (reference sequence). This CDR3 has 15 amino acids. Deletions cut 5 bases from V and 2 bases from J, with 16 bases between. The CDR3 protein is CASRMTGQGNYGYTF. The CDR3 nucleotides read TGTGCCAGCAGGATGACCGGGCAAGGGAACTATGGCTACACCTTC.

The rearrangement links TRBV7-2 to TRBJ1-1, with unresolved D. Trimming removed 7 bases at V and 0 bases at J, with 15 bases between. The germline V gene encodes CDR1 SGHTA and CDR2 FQGNSA. The CDR3 totals 15 residues. The CDR3 spells CASKKRTSLNTEAFF. CDR3 bases: TGTGCCAGCAAAAAGAGGACGTCGCTGAACACTGAAGCTTTCTTT.

In its sample, this clonotype was seen many times. The rearrangement uses TRBV7-2 and TRBJ2-5, with no clear D. This CDR3 has 13 residues. With 1 base removed from V and 1 base from J, the gap between germline ends came to 4 bases. Per germline, CDR1 SGHTA and CDR2 FQGNSA. DNA of the CDR3: TGTGCCAGCAGCTTAGGTGCCCAAGAGACCCAGTACTTC. Amino acids: CASSLGAQETQYF.

This chain links TRBV7-9 with TRBJ1-2; TRBD1 might be the D (5 bases). CDR1 and CDR2 (germline): SEHNR, FQNEAQ (reference sequence). CDR3 length: 15 amino acids. Trimming pared 6 bases from V and 1 base from J, leaving 15 bases between. The CDR3 region has the DNA TGTGCCAGCAGGAGCCATCGGGGGGATAACTATGGCTACACCTTC. It is translated as CASRSHRGDNYGYTF.

The sample holds a few counts of this clonotype. The gene calls are TRBV19 and TRBJ2-1, with 9 nucleotides matching TRBD2. Trimming took 4 bases from V and 5 from J; bases not matched to a gene: 6. The CDR3 sequence is 15 residues long. CDR1 LNHDA and CDR2 SQIVND come from the germline V gene (reference sequence). CDR3 residues: CASSRSSGAHNEQFF. The CDR3 DNA reads as TGTGCCAGTAGTAGATCTAGCGGGGCCCACAATGAGCAGTTCTTC.

This chain uses TRBV20-1 with TRBJ2-1; D may be TRBD2 (5 bases). The germline CDR1 and CDR2 sequences are DFQATT and SNEGSKA (reference sequence). The CDR3 runs 14 residues. Between the trimmed V and J ends, which lost 5 bases and 3 bases, there was a span of 14 bases. In nucleotides, the CDR3 is TGCAGTGCTCCCTGGGAGTTTGGCTACAATGAGCAGTTCTTC. It specifies CSAPWEFGYNEQFF.